This TCR beta chain was captured by sequencing in a study of blood T cell repertoires in COVID-19. Study-level information: The origin of the acute and convalescent COVID-19 samples was the United States, Italy and Spain. From T cells, B-cell-depleted T cells, or PBMCs came the material, which was cDNA or gDNA.

In this sample, this clone turned up once. Produced via immunoSEQ multiplex PCR; TCRdb's table is partial and in-frame only. The repertoire holds about 530,000 clones, roughly 89% seen once, with about 8.2% in the top ten. Germline V gene lookup returns CDR1 SGHDN and CDR2 FVKESK. The CDR3 consists of 15 residues. Trimming removed 2 bases from V and 2 bases from J, with 11 bases in between. Seattle's cohort entered during active infection and was followed longitudinally. Sequencing input: peripheral blood. This sequence originates from a woman aged 45-65 years with COVID-19, enrolled during active disease. V is TRBV14 and J is TRBJ2-3, with D possibly matching TRBD2 (6 bases). The CDR3 protein is CASSQRRGFTDTQYF. CDR3 DNA: TGTGCCAGCAGCCAACGACGGGGGTTCACAGATACGCAGTATTTT.